The present TCR beta chain was sequenced within a study of blood T cell repertoires in COVID-19. On the study more broadly: Donors in the United States, Italy and Spain gave samples during acute or convalescent COVID-19. T cells, B-cell-depleted T cells, or PBMCs supplied cDNA or gDNA.

Followed longitudinally, the Seattle patients had been enrolled during active infection. Per the study methods: Cell counts per sample came from amplifying reference gene primers. The data were produced by immunoSEQ multiplex PCR, yet TCRdb's version contains in-frame clones alone and is incomplete. V and J calls and clone size are those listed in that table; D and trimming were worked out from the DNA. The sample has fewer than 300,000 clones; more than 85% are singletons. The clonotype originates from a woman aged 25-40 years with COVID-19, enrolled during active disease. Sequenced material: peripheral blood.

The CDR3 DNA reads TGTGCCAGCATGACTAGCGGGTTTAGCTCCTACGAGCAGTACTTC. Encoded protein: CASMTSGFSSYEQYF. This chain joins TRBV2 and TRBJ2-7, with 10 bases lining up with TRBD2. The CDR3 runs 15 residues. Trimming cost V 7 bases and J 0 bases; bases outside gene matches: 6. Germline V CDR1 and CDR2: SNHLY, FYNNEI.